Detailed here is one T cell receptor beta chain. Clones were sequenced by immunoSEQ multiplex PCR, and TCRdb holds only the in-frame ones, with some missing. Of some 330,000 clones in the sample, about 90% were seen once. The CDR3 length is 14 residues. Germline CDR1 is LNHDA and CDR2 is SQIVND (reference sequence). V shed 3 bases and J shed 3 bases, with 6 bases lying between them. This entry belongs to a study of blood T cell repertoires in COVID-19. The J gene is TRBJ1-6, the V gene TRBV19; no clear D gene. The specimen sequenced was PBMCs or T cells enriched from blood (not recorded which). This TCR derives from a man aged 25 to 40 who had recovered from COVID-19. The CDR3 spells CASSINSYNSPLHF. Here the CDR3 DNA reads TGTGCCAGTAGTATTAACAGCTATAATTCACCCCTCCACTTT. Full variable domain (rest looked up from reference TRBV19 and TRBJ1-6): DGGITQSPKYLFRKEGQNVTLSCEQNLNHDAMYWYRQDPGQGLRLIYYSQIVNDFQKGDIAEGYSVSREKKESFPLTVTSAQKNPTAFYLCASSINSYNSPLHFGNGTRLTVT.